The 26 T cell receptor beta chains below were found in one sample sequenced in a study of control samples from healthy donors and cancer patients. Some clones are missing from TCRdb's copy, which holds only in-frame ones; the method was immunoSEQ multiplex PCR. The sample lists 250,000 to 300,000 clones, more than 65% occurring once. Sequencing was performed on PBMCs. The receptor set was obtained from a woman aged 60 to 75 with lung cancer.

J is TRBJ1-1 and V is TRBV5-1; the D is unclear. V gave up 4 bases and J gave up 4 bases, with 11 bases separating them. Germline-derived CDR1 and CDR2 are SGHRS and YFSETQ. The CDR3 spans 13 residues. The DNA of the CDR3 is TGCGCCAGCAGCCTCCAATGGGGCACTGAAGCTTTCTTT. This codes for CASSLQWGTEAFF.

The rearrangement uses TRBV12-3 or TRBV12-4 and TRBJ2-7; D is undetermined. The CDR3 is made up of 11 amino acids. The V and J ends lost 8 bases and 3 bases respectively, with 8 bases between them. The CDR3 protein is CASAQGYEQYF. CDR3 bases: TGTGCCAGCGCTCAAGGCTACGAGCAGTACTTC.

The V and J genes are TRBV9 and TRBJ2-1, with D possibly being TRBD1 or TRBD2 (6 bases each). Trimming stripped 0 bases from V and 1 base from J, with 11 bases between. The CDR3 spans 16 residues. CDR1 is SGDLS, CDR2 YYNGEE, per germline. CDR3 coding DNA: TGTGCCAGCAGCGTAGCGGGGGCGGGGTCCTACAATGAGCAGTTCTTC. Translating it yields CASSVAGAGSYNEQFF. Full variable domain (remainder filled in from reference TRBV9 and TRBJ2-1): DSGVTQTPKHLITATGQRVTLRCSPRSGDLSVYWYQQSLDQGLQFLIQYYNGEERAKGNILERFSAQQFPDLHSELNLSSLELGDSALYFCASSVAGAGSYNEQFFGPGTRLTVL.

The CDR3 is CASSLVVGSTDTQYF. The DNA of the CDR3 is TGCGCCAGCAGCTTGGTTGTCGGTAGCACAGATACGCAGTATTTT. The V call is TRBV5-1, the J call TRBJ2-3, with D unresolved. CDR1 SGHRS and CDR2 YFSETQ come from the germline V gene. V was clipped by 0 bases and J by 0 bases, with 8 bases between them. The CDR3 length is 15 residues.

The chain links TRBV5-4 to TRBJ1-4, with 12 bases that match TRBD1. V dropped 4 bases and J dropped 8; count of bases not matched to a gene: 6. In germline, CDR1 is SGHNT, CDR2 YYREEE (reference sequence). The CDR3 totals 15 residues. The CDR3 loop reads CASSEGQGAREKLFF. The CDR3 region has the DNA TGTGCCAGCAGCGAGGGACAGGGGGCTCGGGAAAAACTGTTTTTT.

J is TRBJ2-1 and V is TRBV4-1; D call uncertain. V lost 1 base and J lost 4, with 8 bases in between. CDR3 length equals 14 residues. Germline V gene data show CDR1 as MGHRA and CDR2 as YSYEKL. The CDR3 DNA is TGCGCCAGCAGCCAAGCATCCAGTTACAATGAGCAGTTCTTC. Its protein product is CASSQASSYNEQFF.

This chain links TRBV2 with TRBJ1-3; no definite D call. The CDR3 sequence is 14 residues long. Trimming stripped 7 bases from V and 2 bases from J, with 12 bases between. Germline lookup yields CDR1 SNHLY and CDR2 FYNNEI. The chain's CDR3 is CASTPALPGNTIYF. The DNA of the CDR3 is TGTGCCAGCACCCCCGCGCTCCCTGGAAACACCATATATTTT.

The chain combines TRBV23-1 with TRBJ2-3; D is perhaps TRBD1 (5 bases). TRBV23-1 falls under the ORF class, with uncertain function. The CDR3 has 15 amino acids. V was pared by 8 bases and J by 0 bases, with 15 bases between. CDR3 residues: CASAQGQGSTDTQYF. For the CDR3, the DNA is TGCGCCAGCGCTCAAGGGCAGGGAAGCACAGATACGCAGTATTTT.

The rearrangement links TRBV20-1 to TRBJ1-6; 7 positions match TRBD1. Trimming cost V 3 bases and J 7 bases; bases outside gene matches: 6. The germline V gene encodes CDR1 DFQATT and CDR2 SNEGSKA (reference sequence). This CDR3 has 14 residues. The CDR3 DNA reads as TGCAGTGCTAGTGACAGGGTTCACAATTCACCCCTCCACTTT. Amino acid sequence: CSASDRVHNSPLHF.

This sequence joins TRBV10-1 and TRBJ2-1; 8 bases fit TRBD2. The CDR3 has 15 residues. Germline V gene sequence: CDR1 WNHNN, CDR2 SYGVQD (reference sequence). V dropped 4 bases and J dropped 7; count of bases not matched to a gene: 9. The CDR3, as DNA: TGCGCCAGCAGTGTAAGTTCAGCGGGAGCAAATGAGCAGTTCTTC. It specifies CASSVSSAGANEQFF.

This clone was seen a single time. The chain uses TRBV12-3 or TRBV12-4 and TRBJ2-4; no clear D gene. The CDR3 loop spans 12 amino acids. Trimming took off 2 bases at V and 6 bases at J, with 5 bases between the two ends. In DNA form, the CDR3 reads TGTGCCAGCAGTTTATGGACAAACATTCAGTACTTC. It codes for CASSLWTNIQYF.

This chain uses TRBV18 with TRBJ1-2, with D perhaps matching TRBD1 (5 bases). The germline V gene has CDR1 KGHSH and CDR2 LQKENI. The CDR3 loop spans 12 amino acids. Trimming shortened V by 4 bases and J by 6 bases, and 9 bases separated the two germline ends. CDR3 sequence (DNA): TGTGCCAGCTCACGAACAGGCGATGGCTACACCTTC. Translation gives CASSRTGDGYTF.

The V gene is TRBV7-9, the J gene TRBJ2-1, with 7 bases that match TRBD1. CDR1 and CDR2 from the germline V gene are SEHNR and FQNEAQ (reference sequence). The CDR3 extends over 14 amino acids. Unmatched junction bases numbered 8, after V lost 3 bases and J lost 9 bases. The CDR3 region is CASSFLRQGSEQFF. The CDR3, as DNA: TGTGCCAGCAGCTTCCTACGACAGGGAAGTGAGCAGTTCTTC.

The V gene is TRBV7-2, the J gene TRBJ2-4; a possible D gene is TRBD1 (6 bases). The germline V gene has CDR1 SGHTA and CDR2 FQGNSA. The CDR3 contains 12 residues. The ends were cut back, 6 bases at V and 11 bases at J, with 14 bases in the middle. The chain's CDR3 is CASRVQGQLQYF. The CDR3 nucleotides read TGTGCCAGCAGGGTCCAGGGGCAACTTCAGTACTTC. Supplemented by reference TRBV7-2 and TRBJ2-4, the full variable domain reads GAGVSQSPSNKVTEKGKDVELRCDPISGHTALYWYRQSLGQGLEFLIYFQGNSAPDKSGLPSDRFSAERTGGSVSTLTIQRTQQEDSAVYLCASRVQGQLQYFGAGTRLSVL.

This clone occurred a few times. This chain links TRBV19 with TRBJ1-5; unclear D gene. The germline V gene encodes CDR1 LNHDA and CDR2 SQIVND (reference sequence). V was shortened by 6 bases and J by 7 bases, with 13 bases between the two germline ends. The CDR3 runs to 13 residues. The CDR3 sequence is CASSDVAGQPQHF. CDR3 DNA: TGTGCCAGTAGCGACGTCGCCGGGCAGCCCCAGCATTTT. Using reference TRBV19 and TRBJ1-5 for the parts outside the CDR3, the full variable domain is DGGITQSPKYLFRKEGQNVTLSCEQNLNHDAMYWYRQDPGQGLRLIYYSQIVNDFQKGDIAEGYSVSREKKESFPLTVTSAQKNPTAFYLCASSDVAGQPQHFGDGTRLSIL.

CDR3 protein: CASSWVGTDTQYF. Here the CDR3 DNA reads TGTGCCAGCAGCTGGGTGGGCACAGATACGCAGTATTTT. This chain links TRBV7-3 with TRBJ2-3; D remains unclear. CDR3 size: 13 residues. Looked up from germline, CDR1 is SGHTA and CDR2 is FQGTGA. Trimming left V 4 bases short and J 1 base short, with 6 bases between.

V usage is TRBV5-1 and J usage is TRBJ1-2, with 11 bases lining up with TRBD1. The germline V gene encodes CDR1 SGHRS and CDR2 YFSETQ. The junction had 7 bases not matched to a gene; V was cut back by 6 bases and J by 6 bases. The CDR3 consists of 14 residues. CDR3 in amino acids: CASTMDRGLDGYTF. The CDR3 DNA follows: TGCGCCAGCACCATGGACAGGGGGCTAGATGGCTACACCTTC.

The chain links TRBV6-5 to TRBJ1-5; no reliable D call. The CDR3 has 12 amino acids. Looked up from germline, CDR1 is MNHEY and CDR2 is SVGAGI. Between the trimmed V and J ends, which lost 7 bases and 11 bases, there was a span of 15 bases. CDR3 residues: CASTDGVGTQHF. CDR3 bases: TGTGCCAGCACCGACGGGGTGGGCACCCAGCATTTT.

The chain carries TRBV2 and TRBJ1-3; 8 bases are a match to TRBD1. The CDR3 runs 15 residues. The trim removed 2 bases at V and 3 bases at J, leaving 3 bases unmatched. The germline CDR1 and CDR2 sequences are SNHLY and FYNNEI. The CDR3 region has the DNA TGTGCCAGCAGTGAACAGGGGGCTAATGGAAACACCATATATTTT. Translation: CASSEQGANGNTIYF. Filled out from reference TRBV2 and TRBJ1-3, the complete variable domain reads EPEVTQTPSHQVTQMGQEVILRCVPISNHLYFYWYRQILGQKVEFLVSFYNNEISEKSEIFDDQFSVERPDGSNFTLKIRSTKLEDSAMYFCASSEQGANGNTIYFGEGSWLTVV.

The chain combines TRBV6-5 with TRBJ1-5; the D gene is possibly TRBD1 (5 bases). V dropped 6 bases and J dropped 3 bases, with 12 bases sitting between them. The length of the CDR3 is 14 residues. CDR1 is MNHEY and CDR2 is SVGAGI in the germline V gene. CDR3 amino acids: CASRAGSHNQPQHF. CDR3 DNA: TGTGCCAGCAGGGCAGGGTCCCACAATCAGCCCCAGCATTTT.

This sequence joins TRBV7-6 and TRBJ1-3; 9 nucleotides align to TRBD1. Germline lookup yields CDR1 SGHVS and CDR2 FNYEAQ. The CDR3 sequence is 20 residues long. V shed 6 bases and J 1 base; nucleotides not matched to a gene: 19. CDR3 residues: CASRFLPPPGQGGSGNTIYF. The CDR3 DNA is TGTGCCAGCAGGTTTCTCCCCCCACCGGGACAGGGAGGGTCTGGAAACACCATATATTTT. The full variable domain, its missing parts supplied by reference TRBV7-6 and TRBJ1-3, is GAGVSQSPRYKVTKRGQDVALRCDPISGHVSLYWYRQALGQGPEFLTYFNYEAQQDKSGLPNDRFSAERPEGSISTLTIQRTEQRDSAMYRCASRFLPPPGQGGSGNTIYFGEGSWLTVV.

This clone was seen once. The genes are TRBV7-2 and TRBJ2-5; D perhaps matches TRBD2 (5 bases). CDR3 length equals 13 residues. V lost 5 bases and J lost 5, with 12 bases in between. Germline V CDR1 and CDR2: SGHTA, FQGNSA. In nucleotides, the CDR3 is TGTGCCAGCAGCCCTACGACGGGGGAGACCCAGTACTTC. Translation gives CASSPTTGETQYF.

This clone was detected only once. The CDR3 sequence: CASSFGGRNTEAFF. The CDR3 DNA follows: TGTGCCAGCAGCTTTGGCGGGCGGAACACTGAAGCTTTCTTT. This chain uses TRBV5-5 with TRBJ1-1, with D unresolved. CDR1 is SGHKS, CDR2 YYEKEE, per germline (reference sequence). There are 14 residues in the CDR3. Trimming took off 2 bases at V and 1 base at J, with 9 bases between the two ends.

This chain connects TRBV11-2 to TRBJ2-7, with D perhaps TRBD1 (5 bases). The V gene's germline CDR1 is SGHAT and CDR2 FQNNGV. This CDR3 region has 12 residues. V lost 6 bases and J 5 bases, leaving 11 bases between the germline ends. CDR3 DNA: TGTGCCAGCAGTTTTGCAGGGAACGAGCAGTACTTC. Its protein is CASSFAGNEQYF.

The V call is TRBV5-1, the J call TRBJ1-2; TRBD1 matches 10 bases. Trimming cost V 4 bases and J 8 bases; bases outside gene matches: 5. Germline CDR1 and CDR2: SGHRS and YFSETQ. CDR3 size: 13 residues. The CDR3 sequence: CASSTGQGDGYTF. In DNA, the CDR3 is TGCGCCAGCAGCACTGGACAGGGGGACGGCTACACCTTC.

The gene calls are TRBV29-1 and TRBJ1-1; TRBD1 might be the D (5 bases). V was cut by 7 bases and J by 3 bases, with 15 bases left in between. CDR3 length: 13 amino acids. The germline CDR1 and CDR2 sequences are SQVTM and ANQGSEA. The CDR3: CSGGTEGDTEAFF. The CDR3 DNA follows: TGCAGCGGTGGGACCGAGGGAGACACTGAAGCTTTCTTT.